Below are 17 T cell receptor beta chains sequenced from a single sample in a study of cytomegalovirus exposure and HLA in healthy donors. The PCR contained 60 Vbeta and 13 Jbeta primers. Assay used: immunoSEQ multiplex PCR; TCRdb lists only in-frame clones, some missing. This sample yields about 200,000 clones, of which approximately 83% are seen a single time; over 1.1% belongs to the top ten. Input material: PBMCs. These TCRs come from a girl under 18 in good health and CMV-seronegative.

The chain recombines TRBV13 with TRBJ2-1, with unresolved D. V gave up 0 bases and J gave up 3 bases, with 3 bases separating them. Germline V gene lookup returns CDR1 PRHDT and CDR2 FYEKMQ (reference sequence). The CDR3 length is 13 residues. The CDR3 sequence: CASSLGLYNEQFF. The CDR3 DNA reads TGTGCCAGCAGCTTAGGACTCTACAATGAGCAGTTCTTC. Full variable domain (missing parts from reference TRBV13 and TRBJ2-1): AAGVIQSPRHLIKEKRETATLKCYPIPRHDTVYWYQQGPGQDPQFLISFYEKMQSDKGSIPDRFSAQQFSDYHSELNMSSLELGDSALYFCASSLGLYNEQFFGPGTRLTVL.

This clone came up a few times. The chain recombines TRBV5-4 with TRBJ2-7; 9 nucleotides match TRBD2. There are 15 residues in the CDR3. Trimming at V came to 0 bases and at J to 1 base, leaving 2 bases not matched to a gene. Germline V gene data show CDR1 as SGHNT and CDR2 as YYREEE (reference sequence). CDR3 residues: CASSLASGVSYEQYF. In nucleotides, the CDR3 is TGTGCCAGCAGCTTGGCTAGCGGGGTGTCCTACGAGCAGTACTTC.

Comment on this clone: The junction does not match germline at one end; this may be a read error. The chain combines TRBV30 with TRBJ1-2; 7 bases line up with TRBD1. Per germline, CDR1 GTSNPN and CDR2 SVGIG (reference sequence). The CDR3 is 14 residues long. The CDR3 here is CAWSVSGSRDSPHF. CDR3 DNA: TGTGCCTGGAGTGTATCCGGTAGCCGGGACAGCCCCCACTTC.

V usage is TRBV4-2 and J usage is TRBJ1-6, with no clear D. CDR3 length equals 15 residues. Germline-derived CDR1 and CDR2 are LGHNA and YNFKEQ. V lost 0 bases to trimming and J lost 8 bases, with 11 bases between them. For the CDR3, the DNA is TGTGCCAGCAGCCAAGAGGGCACAGCGGATTCACCCCTCCACTTT. Protein product: CASSQEGTADSPLHF.

The CDR3 loop is CASSLGQGFSTNEKLFF. CDR3 in DNA: TGCGCCAGCAGCTTGGGACAGGGATTTTCGACTAATGAAAAACTGTTTTTT. The chain employs TRBV5-1 and TRBJ1-4; 7 bases map to TRBD1. CDR3 length: 17 residues. J gave up 2 bases and V 0 bases, and 7 bases lay outside the gene matches. The germline gives CDR1 SGHRS, CDR2 YFSETQ.

The chain has TRBV25-1 and TRBJ2-2; TRBD2 matches 10 bases. Germline V gene lookup returns CDR1 MGHDK and CDR2 SYGVNS. The junction had 9 bases not matched to a gene; V was cut back by 2 bases and J by 6 bases. This CDR3 region has 17 residues. The DNA for the CDR3 is TGTGCCAGCAGTGAACGAAGGAGCGGGAGGGCCTCCGGGGAGCTGTTTTTT. This translates into CASSERRSGRASGELFF.

The chain has TRBV6-5 and TRBJ1-5; D possibly corresponds to TRBD1 (5 bases). Germline V lookup: CDR1 MNHEY, CDR2 SVGAGI. The V end lost 4 bases, the J end lost 4 bases, and 8 bases lay between the germline ends. The CDR3 runs 13 residues. The chain's CDR3 is CASSSRVNQPQHF. For the CDR3, the DNA is TGTGCCAGCAGTTCCAGGGTAAATCAGCCCCAGCATTTT.

The genes are TRBV5-1 and TRBJ1-1; 8 bases match TRBD1. Germline V CDR1 and CDR2: SGHRS, YFSETQ. This CDR3 is built from 15 residues. Unmatched junction bases numbered 6, after V lost 0 bases and J lost 5 bases. CDR3 loop: CASSLAQGARTEAFF. DNA of the CDR3: TGCGCCAGCAGCTTGGCCCAGGGGGCTAGAACTGAAGCTTTCTTT.

The genes are TRBV27 and TRBJ1-2; 7 bases match TRBD1. Germline-derived CDR1 and CDR2 are MNHEY and SMNVEV (reference sequence). This CDR3 is 16 amino acids long. The junction had 12 bases not matched to a gene; V was cut back by 4 bases and J by 4 bases. CDR3 DNA: TGTGCCAGCAGTTCTTCTAGCGGGACAGCCCGCTATGGCTACACCTTC. Translation gives CASSSSSGTARYGYTF.

The rearrangement uses TRBV28 and TRBJ2-7; 7 positions match TRBD1. This CDR3 contains 15 residues. J lost 4 bases, V lost 6 bases, and 12 bases had no gene match. Germline CDR1 MDHEN, CDR2 SYDVKM. The CDR3 loop is CASRSPDRVVYEQYF. CDR3 in DNA: TGTGCCAGCAGATCCCCTGACAGGGTGGTATACGAGCAGTACTTC.

CDR3 coding DNA: TGTGCCAGTAGCCCTCCCCCTAGATTGGTGCCGCGGGAGCCAGGAAACATTCAGTACTTC. Its translation: CASSPPPRLVPREPGNIQYF. V usage is TRBV19 and J usage is TRBJ2-4, with 7 bases matching TRBD2. Trimming removed 6 bases from V and 6 bases from J; junction bases left unmatched: 26. Germline assignment: CDR1 LNHDA and CDR2 SQIVND (reference sequence). The CDR3 totals 20 residues.

The CDR3 loop reads CASSFPTDSRSEQYF. Here the CDR3 DNA reads TGTGCCAGCAGTTTCCCCACGGACTCTAGGTCCGAGCAGTACTTC. This sequence joins TRBV28 and TRBJ2-7, with D maybe TRBD2 (5 bases). Germline CDR1 is MDHEN and CDR2 is SYDVKM. The CDR3 totals 15 residues. Between the trimmed V and J ends, which lost 3 bases and 6 bases, there was a span of 18 bases.

The V and J genes are TRBV6-1 and TRBJ2-1, with unresolved D. The ends were cut back, 7 bases at V and 4 bases at J, with 11 bases in the middle. Germline assignment: CDR1 MNHNS and CDR2 SASEGT. The CDR3 extends over 13 amino acids. The CDR3 nucleotides are TGTGCCAGCACTACTAACCTATACAATGAGCAGTTCTTC. The encoded protein is CASTTNLYNEQFF.

The chain links TRBV28 to TRBJ1-2, with TRBD1 identical over 7 bases. Per germline, CDR1 MDHEN and CDR2 SYDVKM. V lost 5 bases to trimming and J lost 3 bases; unmatched junction nucleotides: 12. The CDR3 runs 16 residues. The CDR3: CASSQTGTASHYGYTF. In nucleotides, the CDR3 is TGTGCCAGCAGTCAAACCGGGACAGCGTCCCACTATGGCTACACCTTC.

The chain is built from TRBV10-3 and TRBJ2-7; D possibly corresponds to TRBD1 (5 bases). CDR1 is ENHRY, CDR2 SYGVKD, per germline. Between the trimmed V and J ends, which lost 7 bases and 2 bases, there was a span of 12 bases. This CDR3 spans 13 amino acids. CDR3: CAIKRQGTYEQYF. DNA for the CDR3: TGTGCCATCAAGCGCCAGGGAACCTACGAGCAGTACTTC.

This clone has just a few counts. The V gene is TRBV28, the J gene TRBJ1-2; D is unresolved. Germline V CDR1 and CDR2: MDHEN, SYDVKM. The CDR3 contains 13 residues. Trimming took 6 bases from V and 5 from J, leaving 13 bases between them. CDR3 sequence: CASSTVGGYGYTF. CDR3 DNA sequence: TGTGCCAGCAGCACAGTCGGTGGGTATGGCTACACCTTC.

V is TRBV28 and J is TRBJ2-1, with 10 nucleotides matching TRBD2. The germline gives CDR1 MDHEN, CDR2 SYDVKM. The V segment lost 6 bases and the J segment 9 bases; nucleotides outside the gene matches: 8. This CDR3 is 14 amino acids long. CDR3 sequence: CASRLGTSVGEQFF. The CDR3 DNA reads as TGTGCCAGCAGATTAGGGACTAGCGTAGGTGAGCAGTTCTTC.